Listed below are T cell receptor beta chains from one sample, sequenced in a study of beta chain features in type 1 diabetes. The table came from immunoSEQ multiplex PCR; TCRdb's copy has only in-frame clones and leaves some out. The sample contains 200,000 to 250,000 clones, roughly 10% of which appear only once. Sequenced material: central memory CD4+ T cells from blood. These receptors were obtained from a man between 18 and 29 years old in good health. Each CDR3 is given with its conserved first and last residue. Each record gives: V gene, CDR3 protein.

TRBV30	CAVHTGGRQAFF
TRBV2	CASRATGLTEAFF
TRBV5-4	CASSSVGNEKLFF
TRBV2	CASSGGGDTIYF
TRBV13	CASSLVPPWTGEDYGYTF
TRBV2	CASRGWDEQFF
TRBV30	CAWSVLPAGGELFF
TRBV5-1	CASSDVAGLDEQFF
TRBV11-1	CASSGRQGKGLNEQFF
TRBV15	CATSSSRGFNEKLFF
TRBV6-1	CASTRVAGGYNEQFF
TRBV20-1	CSAWDGYEQYF
TRBV12-5	CASSGVSSYNEQFF
TRBV30	CAWSNGGNTDTQYF
TRBV25-1	CASSEGLTALALYNEQFF
TRBV18	CASSPPGGTEAFF
TRBV5-1	CASSQDRGYGYTF
TRBV4-2	CASSQGRGIDTGELFF
TRBV20-1	CSAWTEETQYF
TRBV5-1	CASKSARTEGTEAFF
TRBV30	CAWSVRSVRGNYGYTF
TRBV30	CAWASGRTDTQYF